These 8 T cell receptor beta chains share one sample of origin, sequenced in a study of response to subunit inactivated influenza vaccine. One entry per CDR3 protein results from TCRdb running MiXCR on the RT-PCR reads. Altogether roughly 700,000 distinct CDR3 sequences are present, approximately 14% being singletons, with the ten largest covering 11%. The input for sequencing was PBMCs from blood, taken 11 to 12 days after vaccination. All receptors derive from a man aged 45-65 years who received an inactivated influenza vaccine.

The chain has TRBV7-9 and TRBJ2-5, with 14 bases that match TRBD2. The CDR3 is 15 amino acids. V lost 7 bases, J lost 5 bases, and 6 bases stayed unmatched. CDR1 and CDR2 (germline): SEHNR, FQNEAQ (reference sequence). CDR3 nucleotide sequence: TGTGCCAGCACCCCGACTAGCGGGGGGGGGGAGACCCAGTACTTC. Amino acids: CASTPTSGGGETQYF.

This clonotype was detected many times. Here the CDR3 reads CASSLSRGIGYTF. For the CDR3, the DNA is TGTGCCAGCAGCTTATCGAGGGGAATCGGCTACACCTTC. The chain couples TRBV11-3 to TRBJ1-2; D perhaps matches TRBD1 (5 bases). With 2 bases removed from V and 8 bases from J, the gap between germline ends came to 12 bases. This CDR3 region has 13 residues. The germline CDR1 and CDR2 sequences are SGHNT and YENEEA.

This clonotype occurred a few times. This sequence joins TRBV12-3 or TRBV12-4 and TRBJ1-1; possibly TRBD1 for D (6 bases). V was cut by 0 bases and J by 7 bases, with 15 bases left in between. The CDR3 extends over 15 amino acids. The CDR3 sequence is CASSLAGRGYGEAFF. The CDR3 DNA reads as TGTGCCAGCAGTTTAGCGGGCAGGGGATATGGTGAAGCTTTCTTT.

The chain links TRBV20-1 to TRBJ2-2; tentatively, D is TRBD1 (5 bases). The germline V gene encodes CDR1 DFQATT and CDR2 SNEGSKA (reference sequence). Between the trimmed V and J ends, which lost 1 base and 1 base, there was a span of 13 bases. CDR3 size: 16 residues. CDR3 region: CSARGDRARNTGELFF. DNA for the CDR3: TGCAGTGCTAGAGGCGACAGAGCCCGGAACACCGGGGAGCTGTTTTTT.

The rearrangement links TRBV30 to TRBJ1-4; TRBD1 might be the D (5 bases). The V and J ends lost 7 bases and 0 bases respectively, with 18 bases between them. The CDR3 covers 16 residues. Germline lookup yields CDR1 GTSNPN and CDR2 SVGIG (reference sequence). This CDR3 reads CASSVPGGATNEKLFF. The CDR3 DNA is TGTGCCTCGTCGGTTCCCGGGGGGGCAACTAATGAAAAACTGTTTTTT.

V gene TRBV5-1 combines with J gene TRBJ2-7; TRBD2 aligns across 10 bases. The CDR3 is 15 amino acids. Germline CDR1 and CDR2: SGHRS and YFSETQ. V trimming: 4 bases; J trimming: 4 bases; junction bases outside the gene matches: 8. The DNA for the CDR3 is TGCGCCAGCAGCCCCGGGACTAGCGACGGGTACGAGCAGTACTTC. It encodes CASSPGTSDGYEQYF.

CDR3 region: CSARVQINSPLHF. As DNA, the CDR3 is TGCAGTGCTAGAGTCCAGATTAATTCACCCCTCCACTTT. The rearrangement joins TRBV20-1 to TRBJ1-6; D gene ambiguous. Per germline, CDR1 DFQATT and CDR2 SNEGSKA (reference sequence). The CDR3 loop spans 13 amino acids. V was cut by 1 base and J by 6 bases, with 7 bases left in between.

This clonotype was seen only a few times. J is TRBJ2-3 and V is TRBV29-1; 10 bases match TRBD1. V gave up 7 bases and J gave up 4 bases; unmatched junction bases: 5. The CDR3 loop spans 13 amino acids. Germline lookup yields CDR1 SQVTM and CDR2 ANQGSEA. The CDR3 here is CSAGTGVADTQYF. Here the CDR3 DNA reads TGCAGCGCTGGGACAGGGGTTGCAGATACGCAGTATTTT.